This TCR beta chain emerged from a study of shared clonotypes between healthy human individuals. A CD45RA+ naive subset and a CD45RA-negative memory subset were split from CD4+ cells. Study-level findings and limits: As a rule, naive subsets had a larger estimated richness than memory subsets.

Clones were read by immunoSEQ multiplex PCR, and TCRdb kept only the in-frame ones, dropping some. The table shows roughly 650,000 clones, with about 96% occurring only once. The V gene end was trimmed by 5 bases and the J gene end by 5 bases; junction bases not matched to a gene: 10. From germline, CDR1 is SGHAT and CDR2 FQNNGV. The CDR3 extends over 15 amino acids. For this clone: Its antigen is not known.

Sequencing used naive CD4+ T cells sorted from blood. Subset noted: CD45RA+ positively selected. This TCR was sampled from a woman aged 30 to 39 in good health. The chain couples TRBV11-2 to TRBJ2-5; 8 bases line up with TRBD2. The CDR3 here is CASSPPSGRGETQYF. The CDR3, as DNA: TGTGCCAGCAGCCCCCCCAGCGGGAGAGGGGAGACCCAGTACTTC.